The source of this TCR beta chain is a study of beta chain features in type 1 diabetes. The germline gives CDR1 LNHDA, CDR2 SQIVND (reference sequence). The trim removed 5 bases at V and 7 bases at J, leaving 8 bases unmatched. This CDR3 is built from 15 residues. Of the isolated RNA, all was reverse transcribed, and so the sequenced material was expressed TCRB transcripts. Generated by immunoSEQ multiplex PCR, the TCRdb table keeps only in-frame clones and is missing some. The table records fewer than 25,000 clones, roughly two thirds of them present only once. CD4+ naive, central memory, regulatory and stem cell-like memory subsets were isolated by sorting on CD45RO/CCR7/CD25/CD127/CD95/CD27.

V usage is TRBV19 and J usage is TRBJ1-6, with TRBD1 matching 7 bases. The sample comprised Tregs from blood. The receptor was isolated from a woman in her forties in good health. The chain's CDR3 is CASSPGTDFNSPLHF. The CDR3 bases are TGTGCCAGTAGTCCCGGGACAGATTTCAATTCACCCCTCCACTTT.